This T cell receptor (beta chain) was profiled in a study of blood T cell repertoires in COVID-19 (TCRdb year 2020). In terms of the full investigation: The collaborator samples originated in the United States, Italy and Spain and spanned the acute and convalescent phases of COVID-19. Where available, HLA class I and class II types were taken from metadata supplied by the sample provider and were not determined by assay-based typing. The dataset comprised deeply sampled blood TCRbeta repertoires from subjects exposed to, actively infected with, or recovered from COVID-19. The samples were drawn from two sources: the first 160 participants of the ongoing ImmuneRACE study, and 950 to 1,500 subjects contributed by 6 global collaborators. The prospective study material was composed of cDNA or gDNA derived from T cells, B-cell-depleted T cells, or PBMCs. A freely available public database, intended as a resource for researchers studying the immune response to SARS-CoV-2, is where the repertoires were released. The sample metadata nearly always contained a de-identified subject ID, COVID-19 status, age in years and sex.

Each collaborating institution followed its own protocols to collect whole blood in K2EDTA tubes. For TCRbeta analysis, collaborators shipped samples as frozen whole blood, isolated PBMCs, or DNA extracted from either of those sample types. Results the study describes overall, beyond this receptor: Clinical and demographic metadata were provided uncurated, with the amount varying by source and participant.

As to this clone: The antigen it recognizes is unknown. No base quality values were provided; no much bigger clone lies one nucleotide off.

TCRbeta CDR3 regions were amplified from genomic DNA by means of the immunoSEQ Assay, a bias-controlled multiplex PCR. Per the original workflow: Nucleated cell counts per sample were estimated from amplification of reference gene primers within the assay. To quantify the absolute abundance of each unique TCRbeta CDR3 rearrangement, sequence reads were collapsed and filtered. Productive Simpson clonality was computed per sample as the square root of Simpson's diversity index over productive rearrangements. TCRdb carries this immuneACCESS record with in-frame sequences only. Its versions omit some clonotypes, under half of them owing to an unresolved V gene in the studies checked, with the rest unexplained. Clone size and the V and J calls come from that table; the DNA yielded D and trimming. This sample gives about 83,000 clones in total; around nine tenths of them show up just once. The top ten clonotypes cover roughly 5.4% of the sample.

Sequencing was carried out using peripheral blood. The receptor's source is a man aged 55 to 70 with acute or convalescent COVID-19.

Here is the DNA: TGTGCCAGCAGCCTAGACTCAAATTCACCCCTCCACTTT. Its translation is CASSLDSNSPLHF. The V gene is TRBV7-9 and the J gene is TRBJ1-6, with an unclear D gene assignment. The CDR3 starts with the cysteine, ends with the phenylalanine, and has 13 residues. The kept DNA is CDR3 alone, 39 bases in frame from the first base. CDR1 and CDR2 are read off the germline V gene (reference sequence) as SEHNR and FQNEAQ. V loses 5 bases, J loses 7 bases, and the germline ends lie 9 bases apart.